Each of the 3 T cell receptor beta chains below was sequenced from the same sample in a study of blood T cell repertoires in COVID-19. The protocol was immunoSEQ multiplex PCR, while the TCRdb copy is restricted to in-frame clones and leaves out a portion. The data show around 180,000 clones, with more than 85% seen just once and 2.5% to 3.5% held by the top ten. Source material: peripheral blood. These receptors were collected from a woman aged 25 to 39 with active or convalescent COVID-19.

This clone was recorded once. J is TRBJ1-2 and V is TRBV3-1 (or the pseudogene TRBV3-2); D perhaps matches TRBD1 (6 bases). Germline V gene data show CDR1 as LGHDT and CDR2 as YNNKEL (reference sequence). Between the trimmed V and J ends, which lost 0 bases and 5 bases, there was a span of 10 bases. The CDR3 length is 14 residues. This CDR3 is CASSQDRGWYGYTF. CDR3 DNA sequence: TGTGCCAGCAGCCAAGATAGGGGGTGGTATGGCTACACCTTC.

The chain couples TRBV10-2 to TRBJ2-6; 14 bases fit TRBD2. CDR3 length equals 19 residues. V lost 3 bases, J lost 3 bases, and 7 bases stayed unmatched. Germline lookup yields CDR1 WSHSY and CDR2 SAAADI. The CDR3 sequence is CASSDRGTSGRFGANVLTF. CDR3 DNA sequence: TGCGCCAGCAGTGACCGAGGGACTAGCGGGAGATTTGGGGCCAACGTCCTGACTTTC.

The chain employs TRBV5-1 and TRBJ2-5; no reliable D call. Trimming stripped 4 bases from V and 1 base from J, with 8 bases between. Looked up from germline, CDR1 is SGHRS and CDR2 is YFSETQ. The CDR3 extends over 13 amino acids. The CDR3 protein is CASSAAIQETQYF. DNA for the CDR3: TGCGCCAGCAGCGCGGCCATCCAAGAGACCCAGTACTTC.